This entry lists 10 T cell receptor beta chains sequenced from one sample in a study of cytomegalovirus exposure and HLA in healthy donors. The PCR had 60 Vbeta and 13 Jbeta primers. The table came from immunoSEQ multiplex PCR; TCRdb's copy has only in-frame clones and leaves some out. The sample records around 140,000 clones, approximately 84% being singletons. Sample: PBMCs. These TCRs come from a middle-aged woman in good health and CMV-seronegative.

This clone has more than one count but fewer than ten. The V call is TRBV28, the J call TRBJ1-4; no clear D gene. CDR3 size: 14 residues. CDR1 is MDHEN and CDR2 is SYDVKM in the germline V gene. The ends were cut back, 7 bases at V and 5 bases at J, with 14 bases in the middle. In DNA, the CDR3 is TGTGCCAGCATGTCGGTGGGAGCAAATGAAAAACTGTTTTTT. Its protein product is CASMSVGANEKLFF.

V is TRBV5-4 and J is TRBJ2-5, with D perhaps matching TRBD1 (7 bases). Germline V lookup: CDR1 SGHNT, CDR2 YYREEE (reference sequence). The V gene lost 3 bases and the J gene lost 5 bases, with 14 bases spanning the gap. The length of the CDR3 is 14 residues. The CDR3 here is CASSSPRGEETQYF. DNA for the CDR3: TGTGCCAGCAGCTCCCCCAGGGGGGAGGAGACCCAGTACTTC. The full variable domain, rest sourced from reference TRBV5-4 and TRBJ2-5, is ETGVTQSPTHLIKTRGQQVTLRCSSQSGHNTVSWYQQALGQGPQFIFQYYREEENGRGNFPPRFSGLQFPNYSSELNVNALELDDSALYLCASSSPRGEETQYFGPGTRLLVL.

The chain uses TRBV9 and TRBJ2-2; D gene uncertain. Trimming pared 0 bases from V and 7 bases from J, leaving 10 bases between. The germline V gene encodes CDR1 SGDLS and CDR2 YYNGEE. The CDR3 consists of 14 residues. CDR3 coding DNA: TGTGCCAGCAGCGTAGATTTGGGCAGCGGGGAGCTGTTTTTT. Protein product: CASSVDLGSGELFF.

This chain links TRBV10-3 with TRBJ1-5; D remains ambiguous. The CDR3 length is 13 residues. Germline V gene sequence: CDR1 ENHRY, CDR2 SYGVKD. The germline V and J ends were trimmed by 0 bases and 7 bases, with 7 bases remaining between them. The CDR3 nucleotides read TGTGCCATCAGTGAGTCGAAGAGCCAGCCCCAGCATTTT. Protein sequence: CAISESKSQPQHF.

V gene TRBV28 combines with J gene TRBJ2-7; D is unresolved. The CDR3 sequence is 13 residues long. V was trimmed by 3 bases and J by 2 bases, leaving 8 bases between them. Germline CDR1 and CDR2: MDHEN and SYDVKM. The CDR3 protein is CASSLRFTYEQYF. Here the CDR3 DNA reads TGTGCCAGCAGTTTGAGGTTTACCTACGAGCAGTACTTC.

V gene TRBV5-1 combines with J gene TRBJ2-3; D not resolved. There are 15 residues in the CDR3. Germline V gives CDR1 SGHRS, CDR2 YFSETQ. The V and J ends lost 0 bases and 2 bases respectively, with 10 bases between them. The CDR3 DNA reads TGCGCCAGCAGCTTGGCGGCGGCTTACACAGATACGCAGTATTTT. This gives the protein CASSLAAAYTDTQYF.

This chain uses TRBV19 with TRBJ2-2; D is unclear. This CDR3 has 14 residues. The germline V and J ends were trimmed by 3 bases and 6 bases, with 11 bases remaining between them. Germline V lookup: CDR1 LNHDA, CDR2 SQIVND (reference sequence). The CDR3 nucleotides are TGTGCCAGTAGTATGGAACTAAACGCCGGGGAGCTGTTTTTT. Translating it yields CASSMELNAGELFF.

The chain combines TRBV30 with TRBJ2-2; TRBD1 agrees at 7 bases. J was trimmed by 6 bases and V by 4 bases; bases with no gene match: 11. This CDR3 contains 15 residues. CDR1 is GTSNPN, CDR2 SVGIG, per germline (reference sequence). The DNA for the CDR3 is TGTGCCTGGACCCGAGGGGGCGCGGTGGCCGGGGAGCTGTTTTTT. Amino acids: CAWTRGGAVAGELFF.

A single count supports this clone. The chain combines TRBV5-1 with TRBJ1-1; 7 bases map to TRBD1. This CDR3 has 16 residues. The V and J ends lost 2 bases and 5 bases, in that order; junction bases with no gene match: 12. CDR1 is SGHRS, CDR2 YFSETQ, per germline. The CDR3 loop is CASSLLETGRGTEAFF. CDR3 nucleotides: TGCGCCAGCAGCTTACTCGAGACAGGGCGAGGGACTGAAGCTTTCTTT.

The chain uses TRBV28 and TRBJ2-1; unclear D gene. Germline CDR1 MDHEN, CDR2 SYDVKM. The V end lost 2 bases, the J end lost 9 bases, and 5 bases lay between the germline ends. This CDR3 has 11 amino acids. The CDR3: CASSLRSEQFF. DNA of the CDR3: TGTGCCAGCAGTTTACGGAGTGAGCAGTTCTTC.